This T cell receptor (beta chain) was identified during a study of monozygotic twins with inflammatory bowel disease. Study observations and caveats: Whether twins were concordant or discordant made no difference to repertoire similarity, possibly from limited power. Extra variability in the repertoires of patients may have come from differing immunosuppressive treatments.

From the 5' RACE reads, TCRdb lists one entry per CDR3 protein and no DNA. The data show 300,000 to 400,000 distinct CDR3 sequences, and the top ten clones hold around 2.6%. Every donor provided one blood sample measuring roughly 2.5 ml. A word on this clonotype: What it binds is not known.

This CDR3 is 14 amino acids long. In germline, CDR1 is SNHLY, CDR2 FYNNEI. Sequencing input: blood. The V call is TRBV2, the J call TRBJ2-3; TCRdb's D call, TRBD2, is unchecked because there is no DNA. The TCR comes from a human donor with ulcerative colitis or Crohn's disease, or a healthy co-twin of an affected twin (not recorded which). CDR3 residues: CAGNLAGSTDTQYF.